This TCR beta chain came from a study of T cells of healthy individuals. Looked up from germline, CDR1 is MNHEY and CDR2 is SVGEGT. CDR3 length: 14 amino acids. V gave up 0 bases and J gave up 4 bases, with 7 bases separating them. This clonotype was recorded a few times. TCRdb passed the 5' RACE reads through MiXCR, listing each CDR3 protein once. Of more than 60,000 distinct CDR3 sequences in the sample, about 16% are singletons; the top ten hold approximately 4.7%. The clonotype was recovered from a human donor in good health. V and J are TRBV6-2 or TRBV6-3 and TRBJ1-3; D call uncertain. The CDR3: CASSYSRTGNTIYF. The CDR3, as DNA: TGTGCCAGCAGTTACTCGAGAACCGGAAACACCATATATTTT.